This T cell receptor (beta chain) originates from a study of spatial heterogeneity in lung cancer. Overall study context: Consistently, beta-chain sequences turned up in larger numbers than alpha-chain sequences did. Study-wide points: How many expanded intratumoral alpha and beta TCRs were present tracked the tumor mutation count, which was a count of nonsynonymous mutations.

As to time point: sample taken at primary tumor resection. Samples were obtained from some 70 donors, all untreated early-stage non-small cell lung cancer patients. Material for sequencing was whole RNA from tumor, nontumor lung or frozen PBMC, left unsorted. This clonotype was counted many times. Antigen unknown. Germline assignment: CDR1 MNHEY and CDR2 SVGAGI. The CDR3 loop spans 18 amino acids. Trimming took off 5 bases at V and 1 base at J, with 24 bases between the two ends. TCRdb passed the 5' RACE reads through MiXCR, listing each CDR3 protein once. Of about 20,000 distinct CDR3 sequences listed, around 15% are singletons.

The sequence was obtained from a female donor with early-stage non-small cell lung cancer. This sequence joins TRBV6-5 and TRBJ2-7; D may be TRBD1 (5 bases). Sequencing used lung tumor tissue, obtained at surgery. The CDR3 DNA follows: TGTGCCAGCAGTCCCTTCCATTTTGGGGCTATTCAGTCCTACGAGCAGTACTTC. It yields the protein CASSPFHFGAIQSYEQYF.